Below are 18 T cell receptor beta chains sequenced from a single sample in a study of technical replicates of blood from a few donors. Sequencing used immunoSEQ multiplex PCR; TCRdb keeps in-frame clones, though not all of them. The sample carries tens of thousands of clones, 70% to 90% recorded once. Sequencing was carried out using PBMCs. These TCRs come from a human donor in good health. Some clones in this sample may be carry-over from other donors' samples.

The chain is built from TRBV27 and TRBJ1-2; TRBD1 matches at 8 bases. The CDR3 totals 13 residues. Germline values: CDR1 MNHEY, CDR2 SMNVEV (reference sequence). With 6 bases clipped from V and 8 bases from J, the junction kept 8 bases outside the gene matches. The CDR3 DNA reads TGTGCCAGCAGCTATGGCAGGGGGCAAGGCTACACCTTC. It codes for CASSYGRGQGYTF.

This chain connects TRBV19 to TRBJ2-2; 9 nucleotides match TRBD1. This CDR3 contains 15 residues. V was clipped by 9 bases and J by 6 bases; unmatched bases: 11. Germline V gene data show CDR1 as LNHDA and CDR2 as SQIVND (reference sequence). The CDR3 nucleotides read TGTGCCAGCAACACCGGGACAGGGTTATCCGGGGAGCTGTTTTTT. The encoded protein is CASNTGTGLSGELFF.

This clone came up once. This chain links TRBV6-5 with TRBJ2-7, with D unresolved. Per germline, CDR1 MNHEY and CDR2 SVGAGI. CDR3 length: 15 residues. The V end was cut by 0 bases, the J end by 1 base, with 10 bases between. The CDR3 region is CASSYSSVRSYEQYF. For the CDR3, the DNA is TGTGCCAGCAGTTACTCATCAGTTCGTTCCTACGAGCAGTACTTC.

The chain recombines TRBV5-5 with TRBJ2-5; 8 nucleotides match TRBD2. Germline V CDR1 and CDR2: SGHKS, YYEKEE (reference sequence). The V segment lost 0 bases and the J segment 1 base; nucleotides outside the gene matches: 5. There are 16 residues in the CDR3. CDR3 protein: CASSLGAGGIQETQYF. The CDR3, as DNA: TGTGCCAGCAGCTTGGGGGCGGGGGGCATCCAAGAGACCCAGTACTTC.

Only a few counts were recorded for this clone. The chain uses TRBV6-1 and TRBJ1-1; D call uncertain. Between the trimmed V and J ends, which lost 3 bases and 7 bases, there was a span of 12 bases. The CDR3 is 13 amino acids. CDR1 is MNHNS and CDR2 is SASEGT in the germline V gene. CDR3 protein: CASSDSGVGEAFF. The CDR3 DNA sequence: TGTGCCAGCAGTGATTCCGGGGTGGGTGAAGCTTTCTTT.

The chain recombines TRBV7-9 with TRBJ2-1; D is perhaps TRBD2 (5 bases). CDR1 is SEHNR, CDR2 FQNEAQ, per germline (reference sequence). The CDR3 is 16 amino acids. V shed 5 bases and J shed 9 bases, with 23 bases lying between them. In nucleotides, the CDR3 is TGTGCCAGCAGCCCTAGGTTGATGGCGGGTGACGGTGAGCAGTTCTTC. Protein: CASSPRLMAGDGEQFF.

The chain couples TRBV18 to TRBJ2-3; 8 bases are shared with TRBD2. V was clipped by 8 bases and J by 1 base; unmatched bases: 5. The germline CDR1 and CDR2 sequences are KGHSH and LQKENI. This CDR3 has 14 residues. In DNA form, the CDR3 reads TGTGCCAGCCGGCGGGAGGTACGCACAGATACGCAGTATTTT. It codes for CASRREVRTDTQYF.

The rearrangement links TRBV10-3 to TRBJ1-2; maybe TRBD1 (5 bases). The germline V gene has CDR1 ENHRY and CDR2 SYGVKD. CDR3 length: 13 residues. V was shortened by 3 bases and J by 0 bases, with 5 bases between the two germline ends. Here the CDR3 DNA reads TGTGCCATCAGTGAAGGGGCTAACTATGGCTACACCTTC. It yields the protein CAISEGANYGYTF.

In nucleotides, the CDR3 is TGTGCCAGCTCAGAGAGTTTCGATAATTCACCCCTCCACTTT. Its translation is CASSESFDNSPLHF. The gene calls are TRBV18 and TRBJ1-6; D gene uncertain. The CDR3 totals 14 residues. The V gene's germline CDR1 is KGHSH and CDR2 LQKENI. The V and J ends lost 5 bases and 5 bases respectively, with 10 bases between them. The entire variable domain, with the rest obtained from reference TRBV18 and TRBJ1-6, is as follows: NAGVMQNPRHLVRRRGQEARLRCSPMKGHSHVYWYRQLPEEGLKFMVYLQKENIIDESGMPKERFSAEFPKEGPSILRIQQVVRGDSAAYFCASSESFDNSPLHFGNGTRLTVT.

This clone was observed a handful of times. The rearrangement joins TRBV5-6 to TRBJ2-1; D is unresolved. The germline V gene encodes CDR1 SGHDT and CDR2 YYEEEE. The V end was cut by 1 base, the J end by 5 bases, with 13 bases between. The CDR3 has 15 amino acids. CDR3 in amino acids: CASSLFPRSDNEQFF. The DNA of the CDR3 is TGTGCCAGCAGCTTGTTTCCGAGAAGCGACAATGAGCAGTTCTTC.

This clone has only a few counts. The genes are TRBV4-1 and TRBJ2-7; the D gene is possibly TRBD2 (6 bases). The CDR3 contains 14 residues. Germline loops: CDR1 MGHRA, CDR2 YSYEKL. Deletions cut 1 base from V and 7 bases from J, with 14 bases between. CDR3 in DNA: TGCGCCAGCAGCCAAGCAGGGTCGGCGGGAGAGCAGTACTTC. Translation gives CASSQAGSAGEQYF.

In DNA form, the CDR3 reads TGCGCCAGCAGCCAAGAAAGTCTAGTTAATGAGCAGTTCTTC. The encoded protein is CASSQESLVNEQFF. This chain joins TRBV4-3 and TRBJ2-1; no reliable D call. V was trimmed by 0 bases and J by 7 bases, leaving 10 bases between them. This CDR3 has 14 amino acids. The germline gives CDR1 LGHNA, CDR2 YSLEER.

This clone was detected once. The rearrangement joins TRBV7-2 to TRBJ2-5, with D hard to call. Trimming shortened V by 0 bases and J by 0 bases, and 5 bases separated the two germline ends. Germline V gene lookup returns CDR1 SGHTA and CDR2 FQGNSA. CDR3 length: 14 amino acids. The CDR3 DNA reads TGTGCCAGCAGCTTAGCTAGCTACCAAGAGACCCAGTACTTC. Translating gives CASSLASYQETQYF.

This sequence joins TRBV25-1 and TRBJ2-3, with 10 bases matching TRBD2. CDR3 length: 14 residues. The V segment lost 6 bases and the J segment 1 base; nucleotides outside the gene matches: 1. Germline V gene data show CDR1 as MGHDK and CDR2 as SYGVNS. CDR3 DNA sequence: TGTGCCAGCAGCACTAGCGGGGGCACAGATACGCAGTATTTT. It translates to CASSTSGGTDTQYF.

Here the CDR3 reads CAIRTGQGNTEAFF. The CDR3 DNA follows: TGTGCCATCAGGACGGGACAGGGGAACACTGAAGCTTTCTTT. The chain links TRBV10-3 to TRBJ1-1; 9 bases fit TRBD1. The V segment lost 6 bases and the J segment 1 base; nucleotides outside the gene matches: 3. There are 14 residues in the CDR3. From germline, CDR1 is ENHRY and CDR2 SYGVKD.

V gene TRBV5-4 combines with J gene TRBJ2-7, with D hard to call. The germline V and J ends were trimmed by 4 bases and 0 bases, with 8 bases remaining between them. CDR3 length equals 13 residues. CDR1 SGHNT and CDR2 YYREEE come from the germline V gene (reference sequence). CDR3 coding DNA: TGTGCCAGCAGCCAGTCTTACTCCTACGAGCAGTACTTC. Its protein is CASSQSYSYEQYF.

J is TRBJ2-7 and V is TRBV5-1; D is unclear. V was clipped by 7 bases and J by 1 base, with 9 bases between them. This CDR3 contains 12 residues. CDR1 and CDR2 from the germline V gene are SGHRS and YFSETQ. The DNA for the CDR3 is TGCGCCAGCGCTTCGGAGTCCTACGAGCAGTACTTC. This codes for CASASESYEQYF.

The chain has TRBV9 and TRBJ2-7, with D possibly TRBD1 on 5 matching bases. This CDR3 region has 15 residues. The V end lost 4 bases, the J end lost 1 base, and 15 bases lay between the germline ends. Germline V gene lookup returns CDR1 SGDLS and CDR2 YYNGEE. CDR3 sequence: CASSPTDTPSYEQYF. The CDR3 nucleotides read TGTGCCAGCAGCCCAACGGACACGCCGTCCTACGAGCAGTACTTC.